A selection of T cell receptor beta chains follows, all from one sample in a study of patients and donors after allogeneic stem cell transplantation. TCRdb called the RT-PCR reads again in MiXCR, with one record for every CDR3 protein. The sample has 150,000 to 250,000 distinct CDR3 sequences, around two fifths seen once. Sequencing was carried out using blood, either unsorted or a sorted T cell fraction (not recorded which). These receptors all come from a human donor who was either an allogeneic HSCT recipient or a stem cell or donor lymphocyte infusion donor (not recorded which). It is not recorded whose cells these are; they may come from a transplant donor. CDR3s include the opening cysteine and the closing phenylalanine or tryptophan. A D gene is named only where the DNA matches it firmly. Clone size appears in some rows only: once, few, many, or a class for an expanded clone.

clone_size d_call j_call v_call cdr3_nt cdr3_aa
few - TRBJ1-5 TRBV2 TGTGCCAGGGGATCCCAGAAGATCAATCAGCCCCAGCATTTT CARGSQKINQPQHF
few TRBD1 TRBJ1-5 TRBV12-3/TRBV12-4 TGTGCCAGCAGTCCGACAGGGGGCGCCGGACAGCCCCAGCATTTT CASSPTGGAGQPQHF
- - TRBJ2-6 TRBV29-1 TGCAGCGTTGAGCAGGGAGTAGGGGCCAACGTCCTGACTTTC CSVEQGVGANVLTF
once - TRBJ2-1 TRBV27 TGTGCCAGCAGTTTCGCCTTGCTAGGCGGTTCACGAAATGAGCAGTTCTTC CASSFALLGGSRNEQFF
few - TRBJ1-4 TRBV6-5 TGTGCCAGCAGTTACATGGGGAGCCTGACCGAAAAACTGTTTTTT CASSYMGSLTEKLFF
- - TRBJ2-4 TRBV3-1 TGTGCCAGCAGCCAAGAAGGGCAGGGTGAGGACATTCAGTACTTC CASSQEGQGEDIQYF
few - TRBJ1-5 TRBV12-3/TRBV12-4 TGTGCCAGCAGTTTATTGGGGACCGCGAATCAGCCCCAGCATTTT CASSLLGTANQPQHF
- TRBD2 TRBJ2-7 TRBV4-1 TGCGCCAGCAGCCCCACGGGTCTGGGGGGGAAGCAGTACTTC CASSPTGLGGKQYF
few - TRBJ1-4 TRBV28 TGTGCCAGCAGTTTAAGGGCGGGAGCCGCAACTAATGAAAAACTGTTTTTT CASSLRAGAATNEKLFF
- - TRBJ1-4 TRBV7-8 TGTGCCAGCAGCTTAGCGGGCAGCCATAATGAAAAACTGTTTTTT CASSLAGSHNEKLFF
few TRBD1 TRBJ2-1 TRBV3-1 TGTGCCAGCAGCCCGGACAGGGTGGATGAGCAGTTCTTC CASSPDRVDEQFF
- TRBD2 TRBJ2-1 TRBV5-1 TGCGCCAGCAGCTTGGCACTAGCGGGAGGGCCTAATGAGCAGTTCTTC CASSLALAGGPNEQFF
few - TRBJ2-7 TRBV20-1 TGCAGTGCTAAACTTGATTCCTACGAGCAGTACTTC CSAKLDSYEQYF
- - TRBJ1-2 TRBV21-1 TGTGCCAGCAGCGGGAATGGGTTCAACTATGGCTACACCTTC CASSGNGFNYGYTF
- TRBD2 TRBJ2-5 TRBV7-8 TGTGCCAGCAGCTTATGGTCGGCGGCGGGAGCAGAGACCCAGTACTTC CASSLWSAAGAETQYF
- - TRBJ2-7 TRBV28 TGTGCCAGCACCCCCGACAGGAGAAGCTCCTACGAGCAGTACTTC CASTPDRRSSYEQYF
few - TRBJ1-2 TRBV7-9 TGTGCCAGCAGCTTAGCGCTCGGCAGCGTTAACTATGGCTACACCTTC CASSLALGSVNYGYTF